This TCR beta chain originates from a study of blood T cell repertoires in COVID-19. The table lists this clone with a few counts. In the original analysis: Using reference gene primer amplification, nucleated cell counts were estimated. The method was immunoSEQ multiplex PCR; TCRdb's version includes in-frame clones alone and lacks a portion of them. The V and J calls and clone size come from that table; D and trimming were worked out from the DNA. The table shows fewer than 250,000 clones, with more than 85% occurring only once. The ends lost 1 base at V and 0 bases at J; junction bases unmatched: 9. Per the germline V gene, CDR1 is SGHTS and CDR2 is YDEGEE. This CDR3 has 17 residues.

The sequenced sample was peripheral blood. This sequence was found in a man aged 55-75 years with acute or convalescent COVID-19. This chain uses TRBV5-8 with TRBJ2-7, with 8 bases lining up with TRBD1. The CDR3 DNA reads TGTGCCAGCAGCTTGACTGGGACAGGTGGGCCCTCCTACGAGCAGTACTTC. Protein product: CASSLTGTGGPSYEQYF.